This T cell receptor beta chain was captured by sequencing in a study of blood T cell repertoires in COVID-19 (dated by TCRdb to 2018 to 2021). For context, the study as a whole: Collaborator samples came from the United States, Italy and Spain and covered acute and convalescent phases of COVID-19. The repertoires were released in a freely available public database intended as a resource for research on the immune response to SARS-CoV-2. Subjects who had been exposed to COVID-19, were actively infected with it, or had recovered from it provided the deeply sampled blood TCRbeta repertoires that made up the dataset. Nearly every sample came with metadata listing a de-identified subject ID, COVID-19 status, age in years and sex. Where HLA class I and class II types were available, the types were taken from metadata supplied by the sample provider, not from assay-based typing. The material from the prospective study consisted of cDNA or gDNA derived from T cells, B-cell-depleted T cells, or PBMCs. The samples were drawn from two sources: the first 160 participants of the ongoing ImmuneRACE study, and some 1,300 subjects contributed by 6 global collaborators.

The study at large found these results: The quantity of clinical and demographic metadata differed by source and by participant and was supplied without curation.

Participants in the prospective study were aged roughly 18 to 90 years, lived in more than 20 United States geographic areas, and enrolled through a virtual design. In the prospective study, participants were assigned to cohorts based on the clinical history participants reported in a screening survey and a study questionnaire. For ImmuneRACE Cohort 3, a participant was defined as recovered based on two consecutive negative NP/OP PCR tests, clearance by a healthcare professional, or resolution of symptoms. Each participant in the prospective study had whole blood, serum and a nasopharyngeal or oropharyngeal swab collected by mobile phlebotomists. Prospective study participants could optionally give additional blood draws and questionnaires over an approximately 2-month period. Prospective study blood samples were shipped either frozen or at room temperature before DNA extraction. The immunoSEQ Assay, a bias-controlled multiplex PCR, was used to amplify TCRbeta CDR3 regions from genomic DNA. In the original analysis: The number of nucleated cells in each sample was estimated by amplification of reference gene primers within the assay. Sequence reads were collapsed and filtered to measure the absolute abundance of every unique TCRbeta CDR3 rearrangement. For each sample, productive Simpson clonality was calculated by taking the square root of Simpson's diversity index across productive rearrangements. TCRdb took over this immuneACCESS table, retaining in-frame rearrangements with V and J assigned. Such tables are incomplete; in checked studies, under half of the missing clones stem from an unresolved V gene, and the remainder is unexplained. Clone size and V and J calls were adopted from that table, with D and trimming inferred from the DNA. The sample includes approximately 390,000 clones, with around 87% observed a single time. Roughly a tenth of the sample is in the top ten clones.

From a lookup of the germline V gene, CDR1 and CDR2 are SGDLS and YYNGEE. The germline V end is reduced by 3 bases and the J end by 3 bases; junction bases left unmatched: 4. The CDR3 sequence holds 14 residues, the cysteine and phenylalanine included. Only CDR3 DNA remains: 42 bases, in frame from the first base. On this clone: No cognate antigen has been identified for it. The input lacks base qualities; no much larger clone sits a single base away.

The specimen sequenced was PBMCs or T cells enriched from blood (not recorded which). This TCR was recovered from a woman aged 50 to 60 who had recovered from COVID-19. The V and J segments used are TRBV9 and TRBJ2-7, with TRBD1 matching 9 junction bases. The CDR3 corresponds to CASSDGGQGYEQYF. The nucleotides are TGTGCCAGCAGCGATGGGGGACAGGGCTACGAGCAGTACTTC. The full variable domain, with segments outside the CDR3 supplied by the reference TRBV9 and TRBJ2-7 proteins, appears as DSGVTQTPKHLITATGQRVTLRCSPRSGDLSVYWYQQSLDQGLQFLIQYYNGEERAKGNILERFSAQQFPDLHSELNLSSLELGDSALYFCASSDGGQGYEQYFGPGTRLTVT.